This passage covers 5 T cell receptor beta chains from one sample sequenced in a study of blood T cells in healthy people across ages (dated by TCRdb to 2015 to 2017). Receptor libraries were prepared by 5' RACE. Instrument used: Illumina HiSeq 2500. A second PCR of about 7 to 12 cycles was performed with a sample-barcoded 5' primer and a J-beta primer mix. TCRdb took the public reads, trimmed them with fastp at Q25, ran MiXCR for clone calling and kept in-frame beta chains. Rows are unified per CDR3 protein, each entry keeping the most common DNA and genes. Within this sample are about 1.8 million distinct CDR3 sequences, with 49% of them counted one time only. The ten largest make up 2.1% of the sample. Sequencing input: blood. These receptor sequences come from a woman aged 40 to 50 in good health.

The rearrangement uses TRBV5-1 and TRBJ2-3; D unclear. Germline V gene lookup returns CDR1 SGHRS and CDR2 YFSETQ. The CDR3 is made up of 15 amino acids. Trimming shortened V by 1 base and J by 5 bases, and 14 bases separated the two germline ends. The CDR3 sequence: CASSLMAERIDTQYF. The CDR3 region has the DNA TGCGCCAGCAGCTTGATGGCGGAGAGGATAGATACGCAGTATTTT.

CDR3 in amino acids: CASSLAGRAGQPQHF. As DNA, the CDR3 is TGTGCCAGCAGCTTAGCTGGCAGGGCGGGTCAGCCCCAGCATTTT. V is TRBV11-2 and J is TRBJ1-5, with D possibly TRBD1 on 5 matching bases. The CDR3 has 15 residues. The V end lost 1 base, the J end lost 6 bases, and 13 bases lay between the germline ends. The germline gives CDR1 SGHAT, CDR2 FQNNGV.

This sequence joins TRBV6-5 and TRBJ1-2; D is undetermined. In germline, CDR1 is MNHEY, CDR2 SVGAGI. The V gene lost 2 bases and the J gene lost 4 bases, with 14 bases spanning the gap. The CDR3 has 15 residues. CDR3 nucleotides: TGTGCCAGCAGTTACCGGTCCTCCAAGGGCTATGGCTACACCTTC. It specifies CASSYRSSKGYGYTF.

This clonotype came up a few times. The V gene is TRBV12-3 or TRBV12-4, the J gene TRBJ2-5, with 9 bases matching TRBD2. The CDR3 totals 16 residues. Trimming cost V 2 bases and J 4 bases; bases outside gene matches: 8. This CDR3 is CASSLTAGGGRETQYF. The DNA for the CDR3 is TGTGCCAGCAGTTTAACAGCGGGGGGAGGTAGAGAGACCCAGTACTTC.

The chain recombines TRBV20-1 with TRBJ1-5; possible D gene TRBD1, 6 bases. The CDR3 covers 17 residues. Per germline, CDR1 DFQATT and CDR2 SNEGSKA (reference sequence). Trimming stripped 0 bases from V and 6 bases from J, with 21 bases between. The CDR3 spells CSARDAARGFASQPQHF. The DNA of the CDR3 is TGCAGTGCTAGAGACGCGGCCAGGGGTTTCGCGAGTCAGCCCCAGCATTTT.